This is a list of T cell receptor beta chains from one sample in a study of blood T cell repertoires in COVID-19. Clones were read by immunoSEQ multiplex PCR, and TCRdb kept only the in-frame ones, dropping some. The data contain approximately 210,000 clones, approximately 82% of them singletons. The specimen was peripheral blood. All receptors derive from a man aged 50 to 60 with active or convalescent COVID-19. The CDR3 runs from the conserved cysteine through the conserved F or W. D genes are given only for firm matches.

V gene	CDR3 length	J gene	D gene	CDR3 protein
TRBV6-5	13	TRBJ1-4	TRBD1	CASSWDRAEKLFF
TRBV5-4	15	TRBJ2-7	TRBD1	CASSGGGTGSYEQYF
TRBV5-6	16	TRBJ1-1	-	CASSSGPTVMNTEAFF
TRBV19	13	TRBJ1-4	TRBD1	CATAGQGNEKLFF
TRBV5-1	14	TRBJ2-7	-	CASSLAGGTYEQYF
TRBV24-1	17	TRBJ2-1	TRBD2	CATSDNGLAGDYNEQFF
TRBV6-4	19	TRBJ2-3	-	CASRPPSLPWLRPPDTQYF
TRBV7-6	14	TRBJ1-2	TRBD1	CASSSGGGGYGYTF
TRBV19	13	TRBJ1-1	-	CASFGHLNTEAFF
TRBV19	17	TRBJ2-7	-	CASSIDGRAGLSYEQYF
TRBV3-1/TRBV3-2	16	TRBJ1-1	-	CASSQDMGQGTAEAFF
TRBV28	18	TRBJ1-4	TRBD1	CASSLVGRGFALREKLFF
TRBV9	13	TRBJ1-1	TRBD1	CASSLQDRGEAFF
TRBV19	13	TRBJ1-5	-	CASSLSSGQPQHF
TRBV3-1/TRBV3-2	14	TRBJ2-7	-	CASSQGTVSYEQYF
TRBV5-1	14	TRBJ1-1	-	CASSHAQTNTEAFF
TRBV5-1	15	TRBJ1-2	-	CASSLTQISPGGYTF
TRBV7-9	11	TRBJ2-1	TRBD1	CASSRGQSQFF
TRBV5-6	14	TRBJ1-1	TRBD1	CASSSSNRGAEAFF